Below, 2 T cell receptor beta chains from the same sample are listed, as sequenced in a study of control samples from healthy donors and cancer patients (dated by TCRdb to the early 2020s). To prepare the library, the immunoSEQ multiplex PCR assay was applied. TCRdb holds this immuneACCESS table with in-frame rearrangements only. Some clones are missing; in checked studies, unresolved V genes explain under half, and the rest has no known cause. The sample yields 55,000 to 80,000 clones; roughly nine tenths were counted once. Less than 6% of the sample is taken by the ten largest. Sequencing input: PBMCs. These receptors all come from a man aged 55-75 years with colorectal cancer.

The chain carries TRBV7-2 and TRBJ1-1; the D gene is possibly TRBD1 (6 bases). The CDR3 contains 13 residues. Germline V gene sequence: CDR1 SGHTA, CDR2 FQGNSA. Trimming pared 4 bases from V and 3 bases from J, leaving 9 bases between. The CDR3 sequence is CASSWQGYTEAFF. The CDR3 coding sequence is TGTGCCAGCAGCTGGCAGGGGTACACTGAAGCTTTCTTT.

V and J are TRBV7-8 and TRBJ2-5, with D possibly called TRBD1 or TRBD2 (5 bases each). There are 17 residues in the CDR3. V was shortened by 4 bases and J by 1 base, with 19 bases between the two germline ends. Germline CDR1 SGHVS, CDR2 FQNEAQ. The CDR3 sequence: CASSSRDSWGRQETQYF. CDR3 DNA: TGTGCCAGCAGCTCCCGGGATTCATGGGGACGCCAAGAGACCCAGTACTTC.